A selection of T cell receptor beta chains follows, all from one sample in a study of cytomegalovirus exposure and HLA in healthy donors. Here immunoSEQ multiplex PCR was the method, and the copy in TCRdb shows in-frame clones only, minus some. The table records approximately 120,000 clones, roughly 80% of them present only once. Source material: PBMCs. These receptors were collected from a man younger than 45 in good health and CMV-seropositive. Each CDR3 is given with its conserved first and last residue. Fields, in order: J gene, V gene, CDR3 protein.

TRBJ1-3 TRBV18 CASSPSPGVSGNTIYF
TRBJ1-2 TRBV7-2 CASGTGGVNGYTF
TRBJ1-2 TRBV10-3 CASANPKNTANYGYTF
TRBJ1-6 TRBV9 CASSVGAGIRRGLTGVNSPLHF
TRBJ2-2 TRBV2 CNSRKDTRDTGELFF
TRBJ2-3 TRBV6-1 CATRTGKVTDTQYF
TRBJ1-1 TRBV7-9 CSSSPRNRGAATEAFF
TRBJ2-3 TRBV5-6 CASSWELAGGPNTQYF
TRBJ1-3 TRBV5-1 CASSLGTGHFSGNTIYF
TRBJ2-5 TRBV6-5 CASSYEKTQYF
TRBJ1-2 TRBV13 CASSTGQNYGYTF
TRBJ1-1 TRBV19 CASKEGGYEAFF
TRBJ2-2 TRBV6-6 CASSLSGARELFF
TRBJ2-1 TRBV6-1 CASSRQGAGEQFF
TRBJ1-6 TRBV5-1 CASSLPGQNSPLHF
TRBJ1-3 TRBV6-5 CASSYSPVSGNTIYF
TRBJ2-3 TRBV5-1 CASSLEGRTQYF
TRBJ1-2 TRBV19 CASSTTGAGGYGYTF
TRBJ2-3 TRBV13 CASSLARGGRVADTQYF
TRBJ1-3 TRBV19 CASSRGTRGNTIYF
TRBJ1-3 TRBV18 CASSSGGNSGNTIYF
TRBJ1-5 TRBV28 CASIPHGASDQPQHF
TRBJ1-4 TRBV7-8 CATHLGEVGEKLFF
TRBJ1-5 TRBV4-1 CASSQRGEGNQPQHF
TRBJ1-1 TRBV4-1 CASSQDGSGRTEAFF
TRBJ1-1 TRBV29-1 CSVVYGGNTEAFF